Included here is one TCR beta chain sequence, with context. Its antigen remains unknown. The data are from a study of cytomegalovirus exposure and HLA in healthy donors. The CDR3 has 15 residues. Per the germline V gene, CDR1 is PRHDT and CDR2 is FYEKMQ (reference sequence). Trimming shortened V by 5 bases and J by 10 bases, and 21 bases separated the two germline ends. PCR amplification relied on 60 Vbeta primers (plus 13 Jbeta primers). The protocol was immunoSEQ multiplex PCR, while the TCRdb copy is restricted to in-frame clones and leaves out a portion. Recorded for this sample: 140,000 to 150,000 clones. Overall study findings and caveats: Altogether, 150 to 200 TCR beta chains were recorded as cytomegalovirus-associated. V- and J-gene trimming in TCR beta was tied to a missense DCLRE1C variant by an analysis performed later. As a later analysis revealed, most CMV-associated TCR beta chains appeared HLA-restricted.

The source material was PBMCs. The chain employs TRBV13 and TRBJ1-5; D unclear. The sequence was obtained from a woman in her forties or fifties in good health and CMV-seronegative. The CDR3 nucleotides are TGTGCCAGCAGCCGTAGCGGACGGGAGCTGGGCCCCCAGCATTTT. Its translation: CASSRSGRELGPQHF.